Below, 16 T cell receptor beta chains from the same sample are listed, as sequenced in a study of CXCR3-negative and CXCR3-positive naive CD8 T cells. These receptors are not linked to any known antigen. UMI-labeled TRB cDNA libraries were prepared by 5' RACE. TCRdb processed the 5' RACE reads again and assigns one entry to each CDR3 protein, with no DNA. The ten top clones account for roughly 0.39%, within a sample of some 150,000 distinct CDR3 sequences. Study outcomes and limitations: Naive CXCR3-positive cells had TRB CDR3s more hydrophobic than those of CXCR3-negative naive cells.

Source material: naive CXCR3+ CD8+ T cells from blood. This sample's subset: CD45RO-CCR7+CD27+CD95- naive CD8+ T cells expressing CXCR3 (TNR3+). These receptors all come from a human donor in good health. Some clones in this sample may be carry-over from other donors' samples.

The chain recombines TRBV7-2 with TRBJ2-1; TCRdb indicates TRBD2, and absent DNA this call remains unverified. The CDR3 sequence is 17 residues long. Per germline, CDR1 SGHTA and CDR2 FQGNSA. The CDR3 loop is CASSLAHPGLAHNEQFF. The variable domain in full, with the rest retrieved from reference TRBV7-2 and TRBJ2-1, is GAGVSQSPSNKVTEKGKDVELRCDPISGHTALYWYRQSLGQGLEFLIYFQGNSAPDKSGLPSDRFSAERTGGSVSTLTIQRTQQEDSAVYLCASSLAHPGLAHNEQFFGPGTRLTVL.

The J gene is TRBJ2-7, the V gene TRBV20-1; TCRdb names TRBD2, which stays unverified in the absence of DNA. This CDR3 is built from 14 residues. Germline V gene sequence: CDR1 DFQATT, CDR2 SNEGSKA (reference sequence). CDR3 amino acids: CSAKSRGSFYEQYF.

The V and J genes are TRBV29-1 and TRBJ2-1; TCRdb lists TRBD2, though no DNA is available to test this call. CDR3 size: 16 residues. Germline loops: CDR1 SQVTM, CDR2 ANQGSEA. CDR3 loop: CSVEDPEAGDWNEQFF.

This chain connects TRBV6-6 to TRBJ2-7; TCRdb proposes TRBD1, but this gene call is untestable without DNA. The CDR3 is 12 amino acids. Germline V gene sequence: CDR1 MNHNY, CDR2 SVGAGI (reference sequence). The CDR3 spells CAITGTWHEQYF.

The J gene is TRBJ1-1, the V gene TRBV5-1; TCRdb lists TRBD1, though no DNA is available to test this call. CDR3 length: 14 amino acids. Germline assignment: CDR1 SGHRS and CDR2 YFSETQ. The CDR3 sequence: CASSMTGINTEAFF.

The chain combines TRBV9 with TRBJ2-2; there is no DNA to check the TCRdb D call of TRBD2. This CDR3 has 14 amino acids. Germline V CDR1 and CDR2: SGDLS, YYNGEE. The CDR3 loop is CASSEGLVAGELFF.

This sequence joins TRBV15 and TRBJ2-1; TCRdb's D call, TRBD2, is unchecked because there is no DNA. Looked up from germline, CDR1 is LNHNV and CDR2 is YYDKDF (reference sequence). This CDR3 region has 16 residues. The CDR3 here is CATSKRTSTANNEQFF. Based on the CDR3 plus reference TRBV15 and TRBJ2-1, the full variable domain is DAMVIQNPRYQVTQFGKPVTLSCSQTLNHNVMYWYQQKSSQAPKLLFHYYDKDFNNEADTPDNFQSRRPNTSFCFLDIRSPGLGDTAMYLCATSKRTSTANNEQFFGPGTRLTVL.

The rearrangement uses TRBV20-1 and TRBJ1-6; the TRBD1 assignment by TCRdb is unverifiable without DNA. Germline V CDR1 and CDR2: DFQATT, SNEGSKA (reference sequence). CDR3 size: 13 residues. CDR3: CSAKGGSNSPLHF.

The chain links TRBV7-2 to TRBJ2-7; checking the TCRdb D call of TRBD1 is not possible without DNA. The CDR3 is 15 residues long. Germline CDR1 SGHTA, CDR2 FQGNSA. The CDR3 is CASSFQGQGTYEQYF.

This sequence joins TRBV5-1 and TRBJ1-1; TCRdb's assignment of TRBD1 cannot be checked, as there is no DNA. CDR1 is SGHRS and CDR2 is YFSETQ in the germline V gene. The CDR3 has 13 residues. CDR3 amino acids: CASSSGPNTEAFF.

The V call is TRBV14, the J call TRBJ2-3; TCRdb designates TRBD2, a call that cannot be tested without DNA. The length of the CDR3 is 16 residues. CDR1 SGHDN and CDR2 FVKESK come from the germline V gene. Here the CDR3 reads CASSQGLAGEASTQYF.

The chain links TRBV5-6 to TRBJ2-1; absent DNA, TCRdb's TRBD1 call cannot be checked. Per the germline V gene, CDR1 is SGHDT and CDR2 is YYEEEE. The CDR3 has 17 amino acids. This CDR3 is CASSAEGARGIYNEQFF.

The chain uses TRBV29-1 and TRBJ2-5; TCRdb's D call of TRBD1 is untestable without DNA. Germline CDR1 SQVTM, CDR2 ANQGSEA. This CDR3 is 14 amino acids long. CDR3 protein: CSVEGTVSSETQYF.

The V call is TRBV2, the J call TRBJ2-1. Germline values: CDR1 SNHLY, CDR2 FYNNEI. The CDR3 has 14 amino acids. CDR3: CASSVHGSYNEQFF. The full variable domain, in which reference TRBV2 and TRBJ2-1 provide the parts outside the CDR3, is EPEVTQTPSHQVTQMGQEVILRCVPISNHLYFYWYRQILGQKVEFLVSFYNNEISEKSEIFDDQFSVERPDGSNFTLKIRSTKLEDSAMYFCASSVHGSYNEQFFGPGTRLTVL.

V is TRBV6-2 or TRBV6-3 and J is TRBJ2-7. The CDR3 consists of 12 residues. Germline CDR1 and CDR2: MNHEY and SVGEGT. CDR3 residues: CASGLRFYEQYF.

The V and J genes are TRBV25-1 and TRBJ2-7. Germline V gene sequence: CDR1 MGHDK, CDR2 SYGVNS. CDR3 size: 14 residues. CDR3 sequence: CASSEWVGNYEQYF.